Each of the 9 T cell receptor beta chains below was sequenced from the same sample in a study of blood T cell repertoires in COVID-19. Libraries were prepared by immunoSEQ multiplex PCR; TCRdb keeps only in-frame clonotypes and omits some of them. The top ten clones hold 8% to 9% of a sample with some 210,000 clones, 80% to 85% of them seen once. Source material: PBMCs or T cells enriched from blood (not recorded which). The receptor source for this set is a woman aged 50 to 60 with acute COVID-19.

V and J are TRBV28 and TRBJ2-1, with TRBD2 matching over 13 bases. Looked up from germline, CDR1 is MDHEN and CDR2 is SYDVKM. V lost 5 bases to trimming and J lost 7 bases; unmatched junction nucleotides: 8. The CDR3 totals 16 residues. The CDR3 spells CASSPSGTSGINEQFF. The CDR3, as DNA: TGTGCCAGCAGTCCCTCCGGGACTAGCGGGATAAATGAGCAGTTCTTC.

This chain joins TRBV11-2 and TRBJ2-5; possibly TRBD2 for D (6 bases). The CDR3 extends over 15 amino acids. Germline values: CDR1 SGHAT, CDR2 FQNNGV. The V end was cut by 5 bases, the J end by 5 bases, with 18 bases between. CDR3 protein: CASSTRDGQTETQYF. CDR3 in DNA: TGTGCCAGCAGCACGCGGGACGGGCAGACGGAGACCCAGTACTTC. Variable domain in full (rest from reference TRBV11-2 and TRBJ2-5): EAGVAQSPRYKIIEKRQSVAFWCNPISGHATLYWYQQILGQGPKLLIQFQNNGVVDDSQLPKDRFSAERLKGVDSTLKIQPAKLEDSAVYLCASSTRDGQTETQYFGPGTRLLVL.

This clone has more than one count but fewer than ten. The chain has TRBV20-1 and TRBJ1-1; D possibly corresponds to TRBD1 (5 bases). Germline CDR1 and CDR2: DFQATT and SNEGSKA (reference sequence). V lost 1 base, J lost 10 bases, and 10 bases lay in between. The CDR3 sequence is 11 residues long. DNA for the CDR3: TGCAGTGCTAGAGCGCAGGGTAGAGCTTTCTTT. Protein product: CSARAQGRAFF.

The chain combines TRBV7-2 with TRBJ1-1; TRBD1 agrees at 8 bases. Germline CDR1 SGHTA, CDR2 FQGNSA. The CDR3 length is 14 residues. V lost 6 bases, J lost 4 bases, and 7 bases stayed unmatched. The CDR3 is CASRDTGGSTEAFF. CDR3 coding DNA: TGTGCCAGCAGAGACACAGGGGGAAGCACTGAAGCTTTCTTT. The whole variable domain, filled in from reference TRBV7-2 and TRBJ1-1, reads GAGVSQSPSNKVTEKGKDVELRCDPISGHTALYWYRQSLGQGLEFLIYFQGNSAPDKSGLPSDRFSAERTGGSVSTLTIQRTQQEDSAVYLCASRDTGGSTEAFFGQGTRLTVV.

J is TRBJ2-5 and V is TRBV19; D possibly corresponds to TRBD1 (6 bases). V was pared by 5 bases and J by 5 bases, with 15 bases between. Germline V lookup: CDR1 LNHDA, CDR2 SQIVND (reference sequence). The CDR3 runs 14 residues. The CDR3 is CASSGGRLGETQYF. The CDR3, as DNA: TGTGCCAGTAGTGGGGGCAGGCTTGGGGAGACCCAGTACTTC.

The gene calls are TRBV2 and TRBJ2-7; 9 positions agree with TRBD1. With V trimmed by 1 base and J by 3 bases, 16 bases remained unmatched. The length of the CDR3 is 19 residues. Germline V gene data show CDR1 as SNHLY and CDR2 as FYNNEI. CDR3 protein: CASSEEGTLWDRDIYEQYF. In nucleotides, the CDR3 is TGTGCCAGCAGTGAAGAGGGGACCCTATGGGACAGGGATATCTACGAGCAGTACTTC.

The chain links TRBV5-1 to TRBJ1-2, with 9 positions matching TRBD1. The CDR3 has 13 residues. Germline V gene lookup returns CDR1 SGHRS and CDR2 YFSETQ. V lost 0 bases, J lost 7 bases, and 1 base stayed unmatched. The CDR3 sequence: CASSLGQGVGYTF. CDR3 bases: TGCGCCAGCAGCTTGGGACAGGGGGTTGGCTACACCTTC.

The chain joins TRBV11-3 to TRBJ2-3; TRBD2 is a possible D gene (5 bases). This CDR3 region has 16 residues. In germline, CDR1 is SGHNT, CDR2 YENEEA. V was pared by 4 bases and J by 3 bases, with 17 bases between. As DNA, the CDR3 is TGTGCCAGCAGCTCAACGCGGGCCCGGTCAACAGATACGCAGTATTTT. This gives the protein CASSSTRARSTDTQYF.

This clone was observed at least ten times. The chain recombines TRBV7-2 with TRBJ1-5; 7 positions agree with TRBD1. The V and J ends lost 1 base and 5 bases, in that order; junction bases with no gene match: 5. From germline, CDR1 is SGHTA and CDR2 FQGNSA. The CDR3 has 15 amino acids. This CDR3 is CASSLVRQGYQPQHF. The DNA of the CDR3 is TGTGCCAGCAGCTTAGTTCGACAGGGCTATCAGCCCCAGCATTTT.